What follows are 32 T cell receptor beta chains derived from one specimen sequenced in a study of blood T cell repertoires in COVID-19. Sequencing used immunoSEQ multiplex PCR; TCRdb keeps in-frame clones, though not all of them. Counted here are approximately 170,000 clones, 83% occurring once; the ten biggest clones make up approximately 19%. Sample: peripheral blood. The receptors shown here come from a woman aged 70 to 79 who had recovered from COVID-19.

The CDR3: CASSLAAGAYNEQFF. In DNA form, the CDR3 reads TGCGCCAGCAGCTTGGCCGCAGGGGCGTACAATGAGCAGTTCTTC. The chain joins TRBV5-1 to TRBJ2-1; possibly TRBD1 for D (6 bases). CDR1 is SGHRS, CDR2 YFSETQ, per germline. Trimming pared 0 bases from V and 4 bases from J, leaving 11 bases between. This CDR3 has 15 amino acids.

This clone appeared once. In DNA, the CDR3 is TGTGCTAGTGGTTCCCCGCTAGGCCATGCTACGCAGTATTTT. Translated, it gives CASGSPLGHATQYF. The chain employs TRBV12-5 and TRBJ2-3; unclear D gene. This CDR3 region has 14 residues. Germline V lookup: CDR1 LGHNT, CDR2 FRNRAP. Between the trimmed V and J ends, which lost 4 bases and 8 bases, there was a span of 16 bases.

The V call is TRBV19, the J call TRBJ2-1; perhaps TRBD2 as D (7 bases). Trimming shortened V by 6 bases and J by 7 bases, and 25 bases separated the two germline ends. CDR3 length: 17 residues. Germline V gene sequence: CDR1 LNHDA, CDR2 SQIVND (reference sequence). The CDR3, as DNA: TGTGCCAGTAGCCTAGCCCGGGGGGCCAGGGTTGGGAATGAGCAGTTCTTC. As protein: CASSLARGARVGNEQFF.

The rearrangement uses TRBV28 and TRBJ1-2; 10 nucleotides match TRBD1. Per the germline V gene, CDR1 is MDHEN and CDR2 is SYDVKM. Unmatched junction bases numbered 11, after V lost 7 bases and J lost 6 bases. The CDR3 is made up of 15 amino acids. The CDR3 sequence is CASIPTPGTGDGYTF. In DNA form, the CDR3 reads TGTGCCAGCATCCCCACGCCCGGGACAGGGGATGGCTACACCTTC.

The CDR3 DNA reads TGTGCCAGCAGCTCCGTTCAGGGGAGCGCTGAAGCTTTCTTT. Amino acids: CASSSVQGSAEAFF. The V gene is TRBV7-6, the J gene TRBJ1-1; D is possibly TRBD1 (6 bases). This CDR3 contains 14 residues. Germline V gives CDR1 SGHVS, CDR2 FNYEAQ. Trimming left V 4 bases short and J 6 bases short, with 15 bases between.

The gene calls are TRBV6-6 and TRBJ1-4, with D possibly being TRBD1 (6 bases). The CDR3 spans 16 residues. V was shortened by 2 bases and J by 6 bases, with 16 bases between the two germline ends. The V gene's germline CDR1 is MNHNY and CDR2 SVGAGI (reference sequence). In DNA form, the CDR3 reads TGTGCCAGCAGTTACCCTCCAGGGGTGAAGGATGAAAAACTGTTTTTT. Its translation is CASSYPPGVKDEKLFF.

This clone was seen a single time. The chain uses TRBV4-3 and TRBJ2-1; 8 bases agree with TRBD2. J gave up 0 bases and V 1 base, and 8 bases lay outside the gene matches. Germline values: CDR1 LGHNA, CDR2 YSLEER. The CDR3 loop spans 18 amino acids. The CDR3 nucleotides are TGCGCCAGCAGCCAAGGTGCTAGCGGGTGGAGCTCCTACAATGAGCAGTTCTTC. Its protein is CASSQGASGWSSYNEQFF.

The rearrangement uses TRBV7-2 and TRBJ2-5; a possible D gene is TRBD2 (5 bases). CDR1 is SGHTA and CDR2 is FQGNSA in the germline V gene. The V end was cut by 0 bases, the J end by 7 bases, with 12 bases between. The CDR3 sequence is 14 residues long. The CDR3 reads CASSLAGVAWTQYF. The CDR3 coding sequence is TGTGCCAGCAGCTTAGCCGGGGTAGCTTGGACCCAGTACTTC.

V usage is TRBV7-3 and J usage is TRBJ2-3; D may be TRBD2 (6 bases). Germline V CDR1 and CDR2: SGHTA, FQGTGA. The CDR3 has 13 amino acids. The ends were cut back, 1 base at V and 10 bases at J, with 12 bases in the middle. CDR3 sequence (DNA): TGTGCCAGCAGCTTAAGCGGGGCCCTCGCGCAGTATTTT. Translating it yields CASSLSGALAQYF.

The chain uses TRBV30 and TRBJ2-7, with D possibly being TRBD1 (6 bases). Trimming shortened V by 0 bases and J by 5 bases, and 14 bases separated the two germline ends. The CDR3 has 14 amino acids. Germline V lookup: CDR1 GTSNPN, CDR2 SVGIG (reference sequence). The CDR3 region is CAWSVPPRGHEQYF. The CDR3 nucleotides read TGTGCCTGGAGTGTACCCCCCAGGGGCCACGAGCAGTACTTC.

V is TRBV4-3 and J is TRBJ2-5; TRBD2 matches at 10 bases. Trimming at V came to 0 bases and at J to 1 base, leaving 8 bases not matched to a gene. The CDR3 contains 18 residues. The germline V gene has CDR1 LGHNA and CDR2 YSLEER. The CDR3 region has the DNA TGCGCCAGCAGCCAAGATCTCAGACTAGCGGGCACCCAAGAGACCCAGTACTTC. This translates into CASSQDLRLAGTQETQYF.

CDR3 sequence: CASRQGLNTEAFF. CDR3 sequence (DNA): TGTGCCAGCAGACAGGGGTTGAACACTGAAGCTTTCTTT. J is TRBJ1-1 and V is TRBV6-5; the match to TRBD1 covers 7 bases. CDR1 and CDR2 from the germline V gene are MNHEY and SVGAGI. Losses at the gene ends were 6 bases for V and 0 bases for J; bases not matched to a gene: 1. The CDR3 length is 13 residues.

The rearrangement uses TRBV5-1 and TRBJ1-2; tentatively, D is TRBD1 (5 bases). The CDR3 sequence is 15 residues long. V was pared by 0 bases and J by 2 bases, with 11 bases between. Germline assignment: CDR1 SGHRS and CDR2 YFSETQ. CDR3 amino acids: CASSLGGPGNYGYTF. The CDR3 nucleotides read TGCGCCAGCAGCTTGGGTGGGCCAGGGAACTATGGCTACACCTTC.

This clone was picked up one time. The chain links TRBV19 to TRBJ2-5; D uncertain. The CDR3 is 12 residues long. V lost 1 base to trimming and J lost 5 bases, with 5 bases between them. Germline CDR1 reads LNHDA; CDR2 reads SQIVND (reference sequence). CDR3 protein: CASSIGLETQYF. In DNA, the CDR3 is TGTGCCAGTAGTATAGGGCTGGAGACCCAGTACTTC.

V and J are TRBV27 and TRBJ2-3; D might be TRBD2 (6 bases). Germline V CDR1 and CDR2: MNHEY, SMNVEV (reference sequence). CDR3 length: 13 residues. V was shortened by 8 bases and J by 1 base, with 10 bases between the two germline ends. CDR3 residues: CASGWGGTDTQYF. The CDR3 nucleotides are TGTGCCAGCGGGTGGGGGGGCACAGATACGCAGTATTTT.

As concerns this clone: Other nucleotide sequences from this sample produce the same CDR3. The CDR3 bases are TGTGCCAGCAGCCAAGGGGGGGGAAACACTGAAGCTTTCTTT. Protein product: CASSQGGGNTEAFF. The chain carries TRBV3-1 (or the pseudogene TRBV3-2) and TRBJ1-1; D perhaps matches TRBD1 (5 bases). V dropped 1 base and J dropped 2 bases, with 8 bases sitting between them. The CDR3 sequence is 14 residues long. CDR1 and CDR2 (germline): LGHDT, YNNKEL (reference sequence).

The V gene is TRBV19, the J gene TRBJ1-4, with D tentatively TRBD1 (5 bases). CDR3 length: 17 amino acids. V was clipped by 9 bases and J by 8 bases, with 28 bases between them. Germline V CDR1 and CDR2: LNHDA, SQIVND (reference sequence). CDR3 loop: CASRISTFRTGEEKLFF. The CDR3 nucleotides are TGTGCCAGCCGCATAAGTACATTCCGGACGGGGGAGGAAAAACTGTTTTTT.

This rearrangement joins TRBV9 to TRBJ2-3; 9 bases fit TRBD1. Trimming took 4 bases from V and 6 from J; bases not matched to a gene: 6. The CDR3 is 14 amino acids. The germline V gene has CDR1 SGDLS and CDR2 YYNGEE. The CDR3 loop reads CASSSDRGSDTQYF. The CDR3 nucleotides are TGTGCCAGCAGCTCAGACAGGGGGTCCGATACGCAGTATTTT.

The genes are TRBV4-3 and TRBJ2-7; tentatively, D is TRBD1 (5 bases). Looked up from germline, CDR1 is LGHNA and CDR2 is YSLEER. Trimming shortened V by 4 bases and J by 2 bases, and 15 bases separated the two germline ends. The CDR3 length is 15 residues. The CDR3 sequence: CASSRGALGPYEQYF. DNA of the CDR3: TGCGCCAGCAGCCGTGGGGCACTGGGGCCCTACGAGCAGTACTTC.

The V gene is TRBV6-6, the J gene TRBJ2-5; tentative D call: TRBD1 (6 bases). Per germline, CDR1 MNHNY and CDR2 SVGAGI (reference sequence). CDR3 length equals 13 residues. The V and J ends lost 7 bases and 7 bases respectively, with 16 bases between them. The CDR3 is CASIGTRGGTQYF. The CDR3 nucleotides are TGTGCCAGCATAGGGACGAGAGGGGGGACCCAGTACTTC.

The chain couples TRBV18 to TRBJ2-2; 9 bases align to TRBD1. V lost 0 bases and J lost 2; bases outside the gene matches: 4. CDR3 size: 17 residues. The V gene's germline CDR1 is KGHSH and CDR2 LQKENI. The CDR3 nucleotides are TGTGCCAGCTCACCACCCGGGACAGGGCGAAACACCGGGGAGCTGTTTTTT. Translating it yields CASSPPGTGRNTGELFF.

J is TRBJ2-1 and V is TRBV4-2, with 10 bases lining up with TRBD1. Germline lookup yields CDR1 LGHNA and CDR2 YNFKEQ. This CDR3 region has 15 residues. J lost 5 bases, V lost 5 bases, and 6 bases had no gene match. The DNA of the CDR3 is TGTGCCAGCAGCTCCGGGACAGGGGCGGACAATGAGCAGTTCTTC. It codes for CASSSGTGADNEQFF.

Concerning this clone itself: One end of the junction varies from germline; a read error may be responsible. This rearrangement joins TRBV19 to TRBJ2-3; 8 nucleotides align to TRBD2. Looked up from germline, CDR1 is LNHDA and CDR2 is SQIVND (reference sequence). CDR3 length: 13 amino acids. The CDR3 region is CASSIGGLDPQYF. CDR3 sequence (DNA): TGTGCCAGTAGTATAGGGGGACTAGATCCGCAGTATTTT.

This clone is a singleton in its sample. V gene TRBV29-1 combines with J gene TRBJ2-5; 14 nucleotides agree with TRBD2. CDR1 and CDR2 (germline): SQVTM, ANQGSEA. J gave up 3 bases and V 2 bases, and 2 bases lay outside the gene matches. The CDR3 consists of 15 residues. The CDR3 nucleotides read TGCAGCGTTGAAACGACTAGCGGGGGGGAAGAGACCCAGTACTTC. Its translation is CSVETTSGGEETQYF.

For the CDR3, the DNA is TGCGCCAGCAGCTTGTCGGGACGGGGGTACGAGCAGTACTTC. It yields the protein CASSLSGRGYEQYF. The chain joins TRBV5-1 to TRBJ2-7, with a weak D call TRBD2 (6 bases). The CDR3 loop spans 14 amino acids. V lost 1 base to trimming and J lost 4 bases, with 12 bases between them. From germline, CDR1 is SGHRS and CDR2 YFSETQ.

This clone was recorded only once. This rearrangement joins TRBV11-3 to TRBJ2-3, with 10 bases aligning to TRBD2. Per germline, CDR1 SGHNT and CDR2 YENEEA. Losses at the gene ends were 5 bases for V and 9 bases for J; bases not matched to a gene: 5. The CDR3 sequence is 13 residues long. Here the CDR3 reads CASSPTTSGTQYF. CDR3 sequence (DNA): TGTGCCAGCAGCCCAACGACTAGCGGGACGCAGTATTTT.

The V call is TRBV5-8, the J call TRBJ1-1, with 8 bases that match TRBD1. CDR3 length: 12 amino acids. The V segment lost 4 bases and the J segment 10 bases; nucleotides outside the gene matches: 6. Looked up from germline, CDR1 is SGHTS and CDR2 is YDEGEE. The CDR3 nucleotides are TGTGCCAGCAGCCGGACCGACAGGGGAGCTTTCTTT. This codes for CASSRTDRGAFF.

The rearrangement links TRBV19 to TRBJ1-2; D gene uncertain. Germline V gives CDR1 LNHDA, CDR2 SQIVND (reference sequence). Trimming pared 3 bases from V and 2 bases from J, leaving 13 bases between. The length of the CDR3 is 15 residues. In DNA form, the CDR3 reads TGTGCCAGTAGTATCGGCGGTGGTGGCAACTATGGCTACACCTTC. This codes for CASSIGGGGNYGYTF.

The chain carries TRBV6-5 and TRBJ1-4; no clear D. The V gene lost 0 bases and the J gene lost 4 bases, with 12 bases spanning the gap. The CDR3 runs to 16 residues. The germline CDR1 and CDR2 sequences are MNHEY and SVGAGI. As DNA, the CDR3 is TGTGCCAGCAGTTACTCGTGGGCCCCCGTTAATGAAAAACTGTTTTTT. It translates to CASSYSWAPVNEKLFF.

The rearrangement links TRBV7-2 to TRBJ1-2; 8 nucleotides line up with TRBD1. Germline V gene sequence: CDR1 SGHTA, CDR2 FQGNSA. The CDR3 has 17 residues. After removal of 5 bases from V and 7 bases from J, the junction contained 18 bases not matched to a gene. The CDR3 DNA reads TGTGCCAGCAGCCCAGGGCAGGGGGCCTATCGGGCGGGTGGCTACACCTTC. Its translation: CASSPGQGAYRAGGYTF.

The chain links TRBV24-1 to TRBJ2-4; 9 nucleotides agree with TRBD1. V shed 8 bases, J shed 6 bases, and the junction held 7 bases outside the gene matches. Germline loops: CDR1 KGHDR, CDR2 SFDVKD. CDR3 length: 14 residues. The CDR3: CATTGRDRVNIQYF. The CDR3 nucleotides read TGTGCCACCACAGGCCGGGACAGGGTAAACATTCAGTACTTC.

The chain has TRBV11-2 and TRBJ1-6, with 8 nucleotides matching TRBD1. The germline V gene encodes CDR1 SGHAT and CDR2 FQNNGV. The length of the CDR3 is 14 residues. V gave up 1 base and J gave up 9 bases; unmatched junction bases: 2. The CDR3 loop reads CASSLGGQVSPLHF. CDR3 in DNA: TGTGCCAGCAGCTTAGGGGGACAGGTTTCACCCCTCCACTTT. The variable domain in full, completed from reference TRBV11-2 and TRBJ1-6, reads EAGVAQSPRYKIIEKRQSVAFWCNPISGHATLYWYQQILGQGPKLLIQFQNNGVVDDSQLPKDRFSAERLKGVDSTLKIQPAKLEDSAVYLCASSLGGQVSPLHFGNGTRLTVT.